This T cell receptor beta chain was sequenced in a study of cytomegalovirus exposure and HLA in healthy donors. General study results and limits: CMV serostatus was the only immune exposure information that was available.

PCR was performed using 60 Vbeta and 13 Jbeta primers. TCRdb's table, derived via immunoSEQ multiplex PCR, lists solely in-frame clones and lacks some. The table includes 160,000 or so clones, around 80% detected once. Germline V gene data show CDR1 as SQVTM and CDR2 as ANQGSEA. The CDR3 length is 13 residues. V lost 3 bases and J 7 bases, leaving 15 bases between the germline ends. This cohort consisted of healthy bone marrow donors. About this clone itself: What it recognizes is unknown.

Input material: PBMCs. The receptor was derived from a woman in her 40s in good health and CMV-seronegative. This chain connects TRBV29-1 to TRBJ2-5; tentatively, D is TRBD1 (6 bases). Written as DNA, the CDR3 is TGCAGCGTTGAGGATCAGGGGATAGGGACCCAGTACTTC. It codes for CSVEDQGIGTQYF.